Below are 26 T cell receptor beta chains sequenced from a single sample in a study of blood T cell repertoires in COVID-19. Sequencing used immunoSEQ multiplex PCR; TCRdb keeps in-frame clones, though not all of them. This sample yields 70,000 or so clones, of which approximately 83% are seen a single time; about 6% belongs to the top ten. Sequencing used peripheral blood. All receptors derive from a woman aged 55-69 years with acute or convalescent COVID-19.

The chain links TRBV9 to TRBJ1-1, with 7 bases that match TRBD1. The CDR3 is 14 residues long. The ends lost 5 bases at V and 3 bases at J; junction bases unmatched: 7. Germline CDR1 SGDLS, CDR2 YYNGEE. CDR3 loop: CASRLGQGDTEAFF. The CDR3, as DNA: TGTGCCAGCAGGCTAGGCCAGGGGGACACTGAAGCTTTCTTT.

V gene TRBV11-2 combines with J gene TRBJ1-2; TRBD1 matches 8 bases. This CDR3 contains 13 residues. Losses at the gene ends were 4 bases for V and 7 bases for J; bases not matched to a gene: 5. Per the germline V gene, CDR1 is SGHAT and CDR2 is FQNNGV. The CDR3 spells CASSSQGVGGYTF. The CDR3 DNA is TGTGCCAGCAGCTCACAGGGGGTCGGTGGCTACACCTTC.

The rearrangement uses TRBV28 and TRBJ2-7, with 7 bases fitting TRBD1. Germline trimming cut 7 bases from V and 5 bases from J; bases unmatched to any gene: 11. This CDR3 has 14 amino acids. The germline gives CDR1 MDHEN, CDR2 SYDVKM. The CDR3 loop is CASTPHRGSHEQYF. For the CDR3, the DNA is TGTGCCAGCACCCCGCACAGGGGAAGTCACGAGCAGTACTTC.

CDR3 sequence: CASSETTDYYGYTF. DNA for the CDR3: TGTGCCAGCAGTGAAACAACGGACTACTATGGCTACACCTTC. The genes are TRBV6-1 and TRBJ1-2; the D is unclear. Trimming took 2 bases from V and 3 from J, leaving 10 bases between them. Germline loops: CDR1 MNHNS, CDR2 SASEGT. The CDR3 is made up of 14 amino acids.

V gene TRBV7-9 combines with J gene TRBJ1-3, with a weak D call TRBD1 (5 bases). Trimming took 0 bases from V and 0 from J, leaving 12 bases between them. CDR3 length equals 17 residues. The germline gives CDR1 SEHNR, CDR2 FQNEAQ (reference sequence). CDR3 amino acids: CASSLAGNRRSGNTIYF. In DNA, the CDR3 is TGTGCCAGCAGCTTAGCGGGAAACAGGCGCTCTGGAAACACCATATATTTT.

The chain has TRBV5-6 and TRBJ1-1, with D perhaps matching TRBD1 (5 bases). The V end lost 3 bases, the J end lost 12 bases, and 15 bases lay between the germline ends. The CDR3 extends over 12 amino acids. The germline CDR1 and CDR2 sequences are SGHDT and YYEEEE. Here the CDR3 reads CASSSDILGTFF. The CDR3 DNA reads as TGTGCCAGCAGCTCGGACATTTTGGGCACTTTCTTT.

This clone was recorded only once. V gene TRBV24-1 combines with J gene TRBJ2-1; 15 nucleotides match TRBD2. Looked up from germline, CDR1 is KGHDR and CDR2 is SFDVKD. This CDR3 contains 20 residues. After removal of 4 bases from V and 0 bases from J, the junction contained 9 bases not matched to a gene. CDR3 sequence: CATSDSAGLAGGNSYNEQFF. As DNA, the CDR3 is TGTGCCACCAGTGACTCGGCGGGACTAGCGGGGGGTAACTCCTACAATGAGCAGTTCTTC.

The chain recombines TRBV5-1 with TRBJ1-6; no reliable D call. CDR3 length: 15 amino acids. The germline V and J ends were trimmed by 7 bases and 2 bases, with 13 bases remaining between them. The germline V gene has CDR1 SGHRS and CDR2 YFSETQ. CDR3 nucleotide sequence: TGCGCCAGCCCAGGTCGGTTAGCCTATAATTCACCCCTCCACTTT. Amino acid sequence: CASPGRLAYNSPLHF.

This clone was detected a few times. The rearrangement joins TRBV5-1 to TRBJ1-1; D perhaps matches TRBD1 (6 bases). Trimming cost V 0 bases and J 7 bases, with 13 bases left between them. The CDR3 sequence is 14 residues long. The germline CDR1 and CDR2 sequences are SGHRS and YFSETQ. The CDR3 loop is CASSLAVEQGEAFF. CDR3 nucleotide sequence: TGCGCCAGCAGCTTGGCCGTGGAACAGGGTGAAGCTTTCTTT. The full variable domain, with the rest looked up from reference TRBV5-1 and TRBJ1-1, is KAGVTQTPRYLIKTRGQQVTLSCSPISGHRSVSWYQQTPGQGLQFLFEYFSETQRNKGNFPGRFSGRQFSNSRSEMNVSTLELGDSALYLCASSLAVEQGEAFFGQGTRLTVV.

This sequence joins TRBV29-1 and TRBJ2-7; maybe TRBD2 (5 bases). V was trimmed by 4 bases and J by 2 bases, leaving 9 bases between them. There are 12 residues in the CDR3. Germline values: CDR1 SQVTM, CDR2 ANQGSEA. CDR3 in amino acids: CSVGPGTYEQYF. The CDR3 bases are TGCAGCGTTGGCCCCGGGACCTACGAGCAGTACTTC.

This clone was seen a handful of times. The V gene is TRBV15, the J gene TRBJ1-4; possible D gene TRBD1, 6 bases. The CDR3 is 14 residues long. The V end was cut by 3 bases, the J end by 8 bases, with 13 bases between. Per germline, CDR1 LNHNV and CDR2 YYDKDF (reference sequence). CDR3 nucleotide sequence: TGTGCCACCAGCAGTGCACAGGGAACGGAAAAACTGTTTTTT. This gives the protein CATSSAQGTEKLFF.

V is TRBV19 and J is TRBJ1-5; 8 nucleotides match TRBD1. V dropped 7 bases and J dropped 6; count of bases not matched to a gene: 5. Germline V CDR1 and CDR2: LNHDA, SQIVND (reference sequence). The CDR3 runs to 13 residues. CDR3 nucleotides: TGTGCCAGTACGGACAGGGAAAGTCAGCCCCAGCATTTT. Its translation is CASTDRESQPQHF.

This chain links TRBV12-3 or TRBV12-4 with TRBJ2-7; D gene unclear. The length of the CDR3 is 13 residues. Trimming pared 6 bases from V and 4 bases from J, leaving 13 bases between. The CDR3 reads CASSPNALYEQYF. The CDR3 region has the DNA TGTGCCAGCAGCCCCAATGCCCTATACGAGCAGTACTTC.

The chain employs TRBV27 and TRBJ2-3; tentative D call: TRBD1 (5 bases). CDR1 MNHEY and CDR2 SMNVEV come from the germline V gene (reference sequence). The length of the CDR3 is 14 residues. V lost 5 bases, J lost 3 bases, and 12 bases lay in between. The CDR3 DNA reads TGTGCCAGCAGTGGTGGCAGGGTGACAGATACGCAGTATTTT. This translates into CASSGGRVTDTQYF.

This clone has more than one count but fewer than ten. V gene TRBV7-2 combines with J gene TRBJ2-4; weak D call: TRBD2 (7 bases). The CDR3 is 14 amino acids. Germline V gene sequence: CDR1 SGHTA, CDR2 FQGNSA. V was shortened by 5 bases and J by 6 bases, with 14 bases between the two germline ends. CDR3 loop: CASSLGGPRNIQYF. DNA for the CDR3: TGTGCCAGCAGCCTGGGGGGGCCAAGAAACATTCAGTACTTC.

This CDR3 is CASRPDRAGEKLFF. CDR3 bases: TGCGCCAGCAGACCGGACAGAGCGGGGGAAAAACTGTTTTTT. V usage is TRBV4-1 and J usage is TRBJ1-4; possibly TRBD1 for D (6 bases). This CDR3 is built from 14 residues. Germline assignment: CDR1 MGHRA and CDR2 YSYEKL. The germline V and J ends were trimmed by 6 bases and 8 bases, with 16 bases remaining between them.

The chain uses TRBV29-1 and TRBJ1-2; D gene ambiguous. The germline gives CDR1 SQVTM, CDR2 ANQGSEA. The CDR3 covers 12 residues. V was clipped by 7 bases and J by 4 bases, with 13 bases between them. CDR3 amino acids: CSAAARTYGYTF. The CDR3 region has the DNA TGCAGCGCAGCGGCCAGAACCTATGGCTACACCTTC.

This rearrangement joins TRBV5-1 to TRBJ2-3, with 16 bases identical to TRBD2. Germline trimming cut 2 bases from V and 0 bases from J; bases unmatched to any gene: 6. The CDR3 extends over 19 amino acids. Germline V gene sequence: CDR1 SGHRS, CDR2 YFSETQ. This CDR3 is CASSFAGTSGGASTDTQYF. CDR3 DNA: TGCGCCAGCAGCTTCGCCGGGACTAGCGGGGGGGCTAGCACAGATACGCAGTATTTT.

The V call is TRBV2, the J call TRBJ2-4; TRBD2 agrees at 11 bases. Germline V gene data show CDR1 as SNHLY and CDR2 as FYNNEI. There are 16 residues in the CDR3. V was clipped by 2 bases and J by 4 bases; unmatched bases: 4. This chain's CDR3 is CASSERLAGNKNIQYF. Written as DNA, the CDR3 is TGTGCCAGCAGTGAACGACTAGCGGGGAATAAAAACATTCAGTACTTC.

This clone was recorded a few times. This CDR3 is CASTLTGTNYGYTF. For the CDR3, the DNA is TGTGCCAGCACCTTGACAGGAACAAACTATGGCTACACCTTC. This chain uses TRBV3-1 (or the pseudogene TRBV3-2) with TRBJ1-2; D is perhaps TRBD1 (6 bases). The V gene's germline CDR1 is LGHDT and CDR2 YNNKEL (reference sequence). Trimming left V 7 bases short and J 2 bases short, with 14 bases between. The CDR3 covers 14 residues.

This rearrangement joins TRBV7-2 to TRBJ1-5; no reliable D call. The V gene's germline CDR1 is SGHTA and CDR2 FQGNSA. The CDR3 is made up of 12 amino acids. Trimming took 5 bases from V and 4 from J, leaving 6 bases between them. CDR3 amino acids: CASSPYNQPQHF. CDR3 DNA: TGTGCCAGCAGCCCGTATAATCAGCCCCAGCATTTT.

The chain has TRBV12-3 or TRBV12-4 and TRBJ2-7; 7 positions match TRBD1. The V and J ends lost 6 bases and 7 bases, in that order; junction bases with no gene match: 9. This CDR3 has 13 amino acids. CDR3: CASRNSGGREQYF. The CDR3 region has the DNA TGTGCCAGCAGAAACTCAGGGGGTCGGGAGCAGTACTTC.

V is TRBV5-6 and J is TRBJ1-4; TRBD1 aligns across 7 bases. Trimming took 4 bases from V and 10 from J; bases not matched to a gene: 10. CDR1 and CDR2 from the germline V gene are SGHDT and YYEEEE. The CDR3 is made up of 14 amino acids. The CDR3, as DNA: TGTGCCAGCAGCAACCGACAGGGCAGAGGAAAACTGTTTTTT. Its translation: CASSNRQGRGKLFF.

This clone was seen once. This chain uses TRBV19 with TRBJ2-5; no clear D gene. The germline gives CDR1 LNHDA, CDR2 SQIVND (reference sequence). This CDR3 is built from 14 residues. The ends were cut back, 4 bases at V and 1 base at J, with 10 bases in the middle. The CDR3 DNA sequence: TGTGCCAGTAGTAAGCAGAGACTCCAAGAGACCCAGTACTTC. It specifies CASSKQRLQETQYF. Based on the CDR3 plus reference TRBV19 and TRBJ2-5, the full variable domain is DGGITQSPKYLFRKEGQNVTLSCEQNLNHDAMYWYRQDPGQGLRLIYYSQIVNDFQKGDIAEGYSVSREKKESFPLTVTSAQKNPTAFYLCASSKQRLQETQYFGPGTRLLVL.

As regards this clone: In the same sample, other DNA sequences code for this CDR3. The chain couples TRBV5-1 to TRBJ2-7; 7 nucleotides align to TRBD1. The CDR3 runs 14 residues. Germline CDR1 SGHRS, CDR2 YFSETQ. Trimming removed 4 bases from V and 0 bases from J; junction bases left unmatched: 4. The CDR3 protein is CASSPSGGSYEQYF. The CDR3, as DNA: TGCGCCAGCAGCCCGTCAGGGGGCTCCTACGAGCAGTACTTC.

The V call is TRBV6-5, the J call TRBJ1-2; a weak D match, TRBD1 (6 bases). Germline loops: CDR1 MNHEY, CDR2 SVGAGI. V gave up 3 bases and J gave up 0 bases, with 14 bases separating them. This CDR3 is 16 amino acids long. The CDR3 loop is CASSYYRQATNYGYTF. As DNA, the CDR3 is TGTGCCAGCAGTTATTACCGACAGGCTACTAACTATGGCTACACCTTC.